The 24 T cell receptor beta chains in this list originate from one sample, sequenced in a study of CD8 T cells in ankylosing spondylitis. TCRdb re-derived calls from the 5' RACE reads in MiXCR, one entry per CDR3 protein. The data hold about 89,000 distinct CDR3 sequences, with around 25% observed a single time. The material sequenced was blood, either unsorted or a sorted T cell fraction (not recorded which). Every receptor here comes from a male donor with ankylosing spondylitis or in good health (not recorded which).

This clonotype was counted between two and nine times. This sequence joins TRBV5-5 and TRBJ2-1, with D possibly called TRBD1 or TRBD2 (5 bases each). CDR3 length: 16 amino acids. Trimming left V 4 bases short and J 5 bases short, with 19 bases between. In germline, CDR1 is SGHKS, CDR2 YYEKEE (reference sequence). This chain's CDR3 is CASSLGLGPGNNEQFF. The CDR3 DNA sequence: TGTGCCAGCAGCCTTGGGCTGGGACCGGGCAACAATGAGCAGTTCTTC.

This clonotype was detected a few times. The chain carries TRBV6-1 and TRBJ1-1; D is perhaps TRBD1 (6 bases). The CDR3 spans 14 residues. V was pared by 4 bases and J by 1 base, with 10 bases between. CDR1 and CDR2 (germline): MNHNS, SASEGT. DNA of the CDR3: TGTGCCAGCAGTGCGGACAGATGGAACACTGAAGCTTTCTTT. Amino acid sequence: CASSADRWNTEAFF.

The chain carries TRBV9 and TRBJ2-3; D is perhaps TRBD2 (5 bases). V was cut by 0 bases and J by 4 bases, with 6 bases left in between. Germline CDR1 reads SGDLS; CDR2 reads YYNGEE. This CDR3 has 13 amino acids. CDR3 region: CASSVAGSDTQYF. In DNA, the CDR3 is TGTGCCAGCAGCGTAGCGGGATCAGATACGCAGTATTTT.

Only a few counts were recorded for this clonotype. The CDR3 protein is CSARQLAGVGYTQYF. The DNA for the CDR3 is TGCAGTGCTAGACAACTAGCGGGAGTCGGATATACGCAGTATTTT. The V call is TRBV20-1, the J call TRBJ2-3; 11 nucleotides agree with TRBD2. Germline values: CDR1 DFQATT, CDR2 SNEGSKA (reference sequence). The CDR3 totals 15 residues. V was pared by 2 bases and J by 7 bases, with 8 bases of the junction left unmatched.

This clonotype was observed a handful of times. The chain couples TRBV7-9 to TRBJ2-1, with 8 nucleotides matching TRBD2. Germline V gene sequence: CDR1 SEHNR, CDR2 FQNEAQ (reference sequence). CDR3 length: 14 residues. Trimming cost V 2 bases and J 8 bases; bases outside gene matches: 5. The CDR3 DNA sequence: TGTGCCAGCAGCTTACCGGGAGGGGCGGATGAGCAGTTCTTC. This encodes CASSLPGGADEQFF. The full variable domain, completed using reference TRBV7-9 and TRBJ2-1, is DTGVSQNPRHKITKRGQNVTFRCDPISEHNRLYWYRQTLGQGPEFLTYFQNEAQLEKSRLLSDRFSAERPKGSFSTLEIQRTEQGDSAMYLCASSLPGGADEQFFGPGTRLTVL.

This clonotype turned up a few times. V gene TRBV5-1 combines with J gene TRBJ2-7; TRBD2 agrees at 10 bases. This CDR3 is 14 amino acids long. V lost 6 bases to trimming and J lost 6 bases; unmatched junction nucleotides: 9. The germline CDR1 and CDR2 sequences are SGHRS and YFSETQ. CDR3 sequence reads: CASTSSGRMVEQYF. The CDR3 DNA reads TGCGCCAGCACCTCTAGCGGGAGAATGGTCGAGCAGTACTTC.

The J gene is TRBJ2-4, the V gene TRBV5-5, with a possible D match to TRBD1 (7 bases). Germline CDR1 SGHKS, CDR2 YYEKEE (reference sequence). Trimming cost V 5 bases and J 5 bases, with 17 bases left between them. There are 15 residues in the CDR3. CDR3 amino acids: CASSSMRDSQNIQYF. The CDR3 DNA reads as TGTGCCAGCAGTTCAATGCGGGACAGCCAAAACATTCAGTACTTC. The complete variable domain, with remaining parts taken from reference TRBV5-5 and TRBJ2-4, reads DAGVTQSPTHLIKTRGQQVTLRCSPISGHKSVSWYQQVLGQGPQFIFQYYEKEERGRGNFPDRFSARQFPNYSSELNVNALLLGDSALYLCASSSMRDSQNIQYFGAGTRLSVL.

This clonotype was observed a few times. The chain combines TRBV5-5 with TRBJ1-1; TRBD1 is a possible D gene (5 bases). V shed 3 bases and J shed 2 bases, with 11 bases lying between them. The CDR3 contains 14 residues. Germline CDR1 SGHKS, CDR2 YYEKEE (reference sequence). This chain's CDR3 is CASSYWTQNTEAFF. The CDR3 region has the DNA TGTGCCAGCAGCTACTGGACACAAAACACTGAAGCTTTCTTT.

This clonotype was picked up a small number of times. This chain joins TRBV5-1 and TRBJ2-3, with TRBD1 identical over 8 bases. From germline, CDR1 is SGHRS and CDR2 YFSETQ. With V trimmed by 5 bases and J by 2 bases, 7 bases remained unmatched. The CDR3 has 15 amino acids. CDR3 nucleotides: TGCGCCAGCAGATTCAGGACAGGGAACACAGATACGCAGTATTTT. It yields the protein CASRFRTGNTDTQYF.

In this sample, this clonotype turned up a few times. Germline and junction disagree at one end, which may indicate a read error. The chain carries TRBV7-7 and TRBJ1-1; a possible D gene is TRBD1 (5 bases). Germline assignment: CDR1 SSHAT and CDR2 FNYEAQ (reference sequence). This CDR3 region has 16 residues. CDR3 DNA sequence: TGTGCTAGCAGCTCGGTAAGACAGCCGATGAACACTGAAGCTTTCTTT. This translates into CASSSVRQPMNTEAFF.

This chain uses TRBV5-1 with TRBJ2-1; 8 nucleotides agree with TRBD1. This CDR3 region has 15 residues. V was pared by 5 bases and J by 3 bases, with 7 bases of the junction left unmatched. The V gene's germline CDR1 is SGHRS and CDR2 YFSETQ. The CDR3 reads CASRPGQGGYNEQFF. Here the CDR3 DNA reads TGCGCCAGCAGACCTGGACAGGGTGGCTACAATGAGCAGTTCTTC. The whole variable domain, remainder taken from reference TRBV5-1 and TRBJ2-1, is KAGVTQTPRYLIKTRGQQVTLSCSPISGHRSVSWYQQTPGQGLQFLFEYFSETQRNKGNFPGRFSGRQFSNSRSEMNVSTLELGDSALYLCASRPGQGGYNEQFFGPGTRLTVL.

The table lists this clonotype with a few counts. The CDR3 coding sequence is TGTGCCAGCGCCGTGGGCAGGGGGCATCAGCCCCAGCATTTT. Residues: CASAVGRGHQPQHF. V is TRBV12-3 or TRBV12-4 and J is TRBJ1-5, with 8 bases lining up with TRBD1. V shed 8 bases and J 5 bases; nucleotides not matched to a gene: 8. This CDR3 region has 14 residues.

This clonotype was picked up one time. This rearrangement joins TRBV6-5 to TRBJ2-3; 9 nucleotides line up with TRBD1. Germline assignment: CDR1 MNHEY and CDR2 SVGAGI. Trimming cost V 4 bases and J 4 bases; bases outside gene matches: 6. The CDR3 contains 15 residues. In nucleotides, the CDR3 is TGTGCCAGCAGTTCCGGGACAGGGTACGCAGATACGCAGTATTTT. Protein product: CASSSGTGYADTQYF.

The J gene is TRBJ1-5, the V gene TRBV19; D perhaps matches TRBD1 (6 bases). The CDR3 runs to 16 residues. Germline CDR1 reads LNHDA; CDR2 reads SQIVND (reference sequence). The ends were cut back, 4 bases at V and 6 bases at J, with 19 bases in the middle. The CDR3 nucleotides are TGTGCCAGTAGTACGCCCAGGGGACAAGGATTTCAGCCCCAGCATTTT. It yields the protein CASSTPRGQGFQPQHF.

The table lists this clonotype with a few counts. The gene calls are TRBV27 and TRBJ1-2; tentative D call: TRBD1 (5 bases). The CDR3 totals 15 residues. Germline lookup yields CDR1 MNHEY and CDR2 SMNVEV (reference sequence). V lost 10 bases to trimming and J lost 10 bases, with 28 bases between them. In DNA, the CDR3 is TGTGCCACCAGCGAGATTACTACGGGACTCCCGCACTACACCTTC. This translates into CATSEITTGLPHYTF.

This clonotype turned up a few times. The chain combines TRBV24-1 with TRBJ2-1, with D uncertain. The ends were cut back, 4 bases at V and 4 bases at J, with 13 bases in the middle. CDR1 KGHDR and CDR2 SFDVKD come from the germline V gene. The CDR3 length is 15 residues. The CDR3 reads CATSEAFSGYNEQFF. The CDR3 nucleotides are TGTGCCACCAGTGAGGCATTTTCGGGTTACAATGAGCAGTTCTTC.

The V and J genes are TRBV20-1 and TRBJ1-1, with 7 positions matching TRBD1. The CDR3 consists of 14 residues. V was pared by 0 bases and J by 1 base, with 2 bases of the junction left unmatched. CDR1 and CDR2 from the germline V gene are DFQATT and SNEGSKA (reference sequence). The CDR3 DNA reads as TGCAGTGCTAGAGAAGGGACAGAGAACACTGAAGCTTTCTTT. It codes for CSAREGTENTEAFF.

Many counts were recorded for this clonotype. The J gene is TRBJ2-1, the V gene TRBV20-1; 11 positions agree with TRBD2. CDR1 is DFQATT, CDR2 SNEGSKA, per germline (reference sequence). Trimming took 2 bases from V and 1 from J; bases not matched to a gene: 4. The length of the CDR3 is 16 residues. CDR3 nucleotide sequence: TGCAGTGCTAGACCCCTAGCGGGAGGATCCTACAATGAGCAGTTCTTC. Protein product: CSARPLAGGSYNEQFF.

This clonotype was found a few times. This chain connects TRBV14 to TRBJ2-5; 7 bases are a match to TRBD1. There are 13 residues in the CDR3. Germline lookup yields CDR1 SGHDN and CDR2 FVKESK. The V gene end was trimmed by 5 bases and the J gene end by 2 bases; junction bases not matched to a gene: 2. This CDR3 reads CASSGTVQETQYF. Written as DNA, the CDR3 is TGTGCCAGCAGCGGGACAGTACAAGAGACCCAGTACTTC. The full variable domain, rest sourced from reference TRBV14 and TRBJ2-5, is EAGVTQFPSHSVIEKGQTVTLRCDPISGHDNLYWYRRVMGKEIKFLLHFVKESKQDESGMPNNRFLAERTGGTYSTLKVQPAELEDSGVYFCASSGTVQETQYFGPGTRLLVL.

The chain has TRBV7-8 and TRBJ1-5; D is unresolved. Trimming pared 0 bases from V and 0 bases from J, leaving 15 bases between. CDR1 and CDR2 from the germline V gene are SGHVS and FQNEAQ. This CDR3 has 18 residues. The CDR3 coding sequence is TGTGCCAGCAGCTTAGCGCGTCTGGGAAGGGATAGCAATCAGCCCCAGCATTTT. It encodes CASSLARLGRDSNQPQHF.

This clonotype was counted between two and nine times. The V call is TRBV5-1, the J call TRBJ1-2; D remains unclear. The CDR3 is 13 residues long. With 2 bases removed from V and 8 bases from J, the gap between germline ends came to 13 bases. Germline CDR1 and CDR2: SGHRS and YFSETQ. CDR3 sequence reads: CASSFLDSRGYTF. CDR3 DNA: TGCGCCAGCAGCTTTCTTGATTCGAGGGGCTACACCTTC.

This clonotype showed up many times. This rearrangement joins TRBV20-1 to TRBJ2-5; 9 nucleotides agree with TRBD2. With 3 bases clipped from V and 5 bases from J, the junction kept 7 bases outside the gene matches. Germline loops: CDR1 DFQATT, CDR2 SNEGSKA (reference sequence). The CDR3 sequence is 14 residues long. In DNA form, the CDR3 reads TGCAGTGCTAGGGCGGGAGGGCCAGATGAGACCCAGTACTTC. Its protein product is CSARAGGPDETQYF.

The J gene is TRBJ2-7, the V gene TRBV6-5, with D hard to call. The V end lost 5 bases, the J end lost 7 bases, and 9 bases lay between the germline ends. Germline V gives CDR1 MNHEY, CDR2 SVGAGI. CDR3 size: 11 residues. The CDR3 loop reads CASSRSTEQYF. Here the CDR3 DNA reads TGTGCCAGCAGTAGATCTACGGAGCAGTACTTC.

The chain has TRBV12-3 or TRBV12-4 and TRBJ2-7, with D perhaps TRBD2 (6 bases). V was shortened by 2 bases and J by 4 bases, with 21 bases between the two germline ends. CDR3 length: 17 amino acids. DNA for the CDR3: TGTGCCAGCAGTTTAAGTGGTCTGCGGGGACTCTGGTACGAGCAGTACTTC. It is translated as CASSLSGLRGLWYEQYF.